Each of the 23 T cell receptor beta chains below was sequenced from the same sample in a study of shared clonotypes between healthy human individuals. Assay: immunoSEQ multiplex PCR; the TCRdb copy retains only in-frame clones and omits some. The table shows fewer than 3 million clones, with approximately 90% occurring only once. The sample comprised naive CD4+ T cells from PBMCs. Subset: CD45RA+ positively selected. The source is a young man in good health. Some clones in this sample may be carry-over from other donors' samples.

The chain recombines TRBV28 with TRBJ2-7; D gene uncertain. Trimming cost V 6 bases and J 2 bases, with 20 bases left between them. Germline loops: CDR1 MDHEN, CDR2 SYDVKM. The length of the CDR3 is 16 residues. In nucleotides, the CDR3 is TGTGCCAGCAGCCGTCTGTTGGTTCCCCCTACCTACGAGCAGTACTTC. This translates into CASSRLLVPPTYEQYF.

J is TRBJ2-2 and V is TRBV5-1; 8 bases match TRBD1. Germline V CDR1 and CDR2: SGHRS, YFSETQ. V dropped 6 bases and J dropped 4; count of bases not matched to a gene: 5. CDR3 length equals 14 residues. CDR3 amino acids: CASTLGQGTGELFF. The CDR3 bases are TGCGCCAGCACCCTCGGACAGGGCACCGGGGAGCTGTTTTTT. The complete variable domain, with remaining parts taken from reference TRBV5-1 and TRBJ2-2, reads KAGVTQTPRYLIKTRGQQVTLSCSPISGHRSVSWYQQTPGQGLQFLFEYFSETQRNKGNFPGRFSGRQFSNSRSEMNVSTLELGDSALYLCASTLGQGTGELFFGEGSRLTVL.

This chain joins TRBV4-3 and TRBJ2-1, with 8 bases aligning to TRBD2. Germline loops: CDR1 LGHNA, CDR2 YSLEER. Trimming removed 1 base from V and 3 bases from J; junction bases left unmatched: 5. This CDR3 region has 16 residues. The CDR3 loop reads CASSQGYTSGYNEQFF. The CDR3 nucleotides read TGCGCCAGCAGCCAAGGGTATACTAGCGGCTACAATGAGCAGTTCTTC.

The V and J genes are TRBV28 and TRBJ2-5, with a weak D call TRBD2 (5 bases). Germline assignment: CDR1 MDHEN and CDR2 SYDVKM. The V end lost 2 bases, the J end lost 2 bases, and 12 bases lay between the germline ends. This CDR3 is 15 amino acids long. CDR3 protein: CASSLGARRQETQYF. For the CDR3, the DNA is TGTGCCAGCAGTTTAGGAGCTCGGAGGCAAGAGACCCAGTACTTC.

The rearrangement uses TRBV7-8 and TRBJ1-3, with D possibly matching TRBD1 (5 bases). V lost 1 base to trimming and J lost 1 base, with 17 bases between them. Germline values: CDR1 SGHVS, CDR2 FQNEAQ. CDR3 length: 18 amino acids. The CDR3 nucleotides read TGTGCCAGCAGCTTAGTTGGTAGTGGGGGTTTTTCTGGAAACACCATATATTTT. Protein product: CASSLVGSGGFSGNTIYF.

The chain couples TRBV28 to TRBJ1-2, with no clear D. Germline V gene sequence: CDR1 MDHEN, CDR2 SYDVKM. This CDR3 is 13 amino acids long. Trimming shortened V by 6 bases and J by 5 bases, and 13 bases separated the two germline ends. The CDR3 nucleotides read TGTGCCAGCAGACCGGCTATACCTTATGGCTACACCTTC. Its translation is CASRPAIPYGYTF.

V is TRBV18 and J is TRBJ2-7; D is unresolved. The germline V gene encodes CDR1 KGHSH and CDR2 LQKENI. The length of the CDR3 is 13 residues. Trimming shortened V by 2 bases and J by 5 bases, and 10 bases separated the two germline ends. The CDR3 loop is CASSPRWFDEQYF. The CDR3 nucleotides are TGTGCCAGCTCACCAAGGTGGTTTGACGAGCAGTACTTC. The full variable domain, in which reference TRBV18 and TRBJ2-7 provide the parts outside the CDR3, is NAGVMQNPRHLVRRRGQEARLRCSPMKGHSHVYWYRQLPEEGLKFMVYLQKENIIDESGMPKERFSAEFPKEGPSILRIQQVVRGDSAAYFCASSPRWFDEQYFGPGTRLTVT.

The V call is TRBV6-1, the J call TRBJ1-6; 7 bases are a match to TRBD1. Trimming removed 2 bases from V and 9 bases from J; junction bases left unmatched: 7. The germline V gene encodes CDR1 MNHNS and CDR2 SASEGT. There are 15 residues in the CDR3. For the CDR3, the DNA is TGTGCCAGCAGTGAACTCCAGGGGGGTGGTTCACCCCTCCACTTT. Translation: CASSELQGGGSPLHF.

The chain is built from TRBV5-1 and TRBJ2-5; 7 bases align to TRBD1. Trimming took 0 bases from V and 4 from J; bases not matched to a gene: 6. Per the germline V gene, CDR1 is SGHRS and CDR2 is YFSETQ. The CDR3 extends over 15 amino acids. CDR3 nucleotides: TGCGCCAGCAGCTTGGGAGGGGGCGTCGCAGAGACCCAGTACTTC. Protein sequence: CASSLGGGVAETQYF.

The CDR3 DNA is TGCGCCAGCAGCTTATCGGCCAGGGCGAACACTGAAGCTTTCTTT. Protein sequence: CASSLSARANTEAFF. The V and J genes are TRBV5-1 and TRBJ1-1; the D gene is possibly TRBD1 (5 bases). The germline gives CDR1 SGHRS, CDR2 YFSETQ. This CDR3 contains 15 residues. V gave up 2 bases and J gave up 1 base, with 12 bases separating them.

This chain links TRBV5-1 with TRBJ1-1; 9 bases line up with TRBD1. Germline lookup yields CDR1 SGHRS and CDR2 YFSETQ. This CDR3 spans 14 amino acids. V shed 4 bases, J shed 4 bases, and the junction held 5 bases outside the gene matches. The CDR3: CASSDGQGTTEAFF. CDR3 coding DNA: TGCGCCAGCAGCGACGGACAGGGGACCACTGAAGCTTTCTTT.

The V gene is TRBV18, the J gene TRBJ1-4; possible D gene TRBD1, 6 bases. Germline V gene sequence: CDR1 KGHSH, CDR2 LQKENI. The CDR3 is made up of 15 amino acids. V was shortened by 2 bases and J by 3 bases, with 10 bases between the two germline ends. In nucleotides, the CDR3 is TGTGCCAGCTCACCATCAACAGGGTCTAATGAAAAACTGTTTTTT. This codes for CASSPSTGSNEKLFF.

A note on this clone: The same CDR3 can be traced to other DNA sequences in this sample. The chain links TRBV28 to TRBJ2-7, with TRBD2 identical over 11 bases. With V trimmed by 6 bases and J by 1 base, 2 bases remained unmatched. This CDR3 contains 14 residues. Germline V lookup: CDR1 MDHEN, CDR2 SYDVKM. The CDR3 DNA sequence: TGTGCCAGCAGCTTAGCGGGAGGGTCCTACGAGCAGTACTTC. Residues: CASSLAGGSYEQYF.

The rearrangement links TRBV5-1 to TRBJ2-1, with D possibly TRBD2 on 6 matching bases. Germline-derived CDR1 and CDR2 are SGHRS and YFSETQ. CDR3 length: 16 residues. V lost 0 bases to trimming and J lost 4 bases, with 14 bases between them. Here the CDR3 DNA reads TGCGCCAGCAGCTTGGAGGTTTCCAGCGGGTACAATGAGCAGTTCTTC. It specifies CASSLEVSSGYNEQFF.

Details on this clone: Other DNA sequences in the sample encode the same CDR3. The V gene is TRBV6-1, the J gene TRBJ2-7, with a tentative D call TRBD2 (6 bases). V was clipped by 2 bases and J by 2 bases, with 13 bases between them. This CDR3 region has 15 residues. Germline CDR1 MNHNS, CDR2 SASEGT. The CDR3: CASSESGTGAYEQYF. As DNA, the CDR3 is TGTGCCAGCAGTGAATCCGGGACGGGAGCCTACGAGCAGTACTTC.

This clone occurred once. This chain joins TRBV28 and TRBJ1-2; the D is unclear. Trimming pared 2 bases from V and 10 bases from J, leaving 11 bases between. The germline V gene encodes CDR1 MDHEN and CDR2 SYDVKM. This CDR3 is built from 12 residues. The CDR3 is CASSLTPVHYTF. The CDR3 DNA is TGTGCCAGCAGTTTAACACCCGTACACTACACCTTC.

V is TRBV19 and J is TRBJ2-7; 9 bases match TRBD1. This CDR3 has 16 amino acids. The germline gives CDR1 LNHDA, CDR2 SQIVND (reference sequence). The CDR3 is CARQYLPGQGICEQYF. CDR3 nucleotide sequence: TGTGCTCGCCAGTACCTCCCGGGACAGGGTATTTGCGAGCAGTACTTC. Together with reference TRBV19 and TRBJ2-7, the CDR3 gives the full variable domain: DGGITQSPKYLFRKEGQNVTLSCEQNLNHDAMYWYRQDPGQGLRLIYYSQIVNDFQKGDIAEGYSVSREKKESFPLTVTSAQKNPTAFYLCARQYLPGQGICEQYFGPGTRLTVT.

This clone appeared a single time. This chain joins TRBV27 and TRBJ2-7, with 11 bases matching TRBD1. V lost 6 bases to trimming and J lost 3 bases; unmatched junction nucleotides: 4. Germline V gene data show CDR1 as MNHEY and CDR2 as SMNVEV (reference sequence). The CDR3 is 14 amino acids. The CDR3 DNA reads as TGTGCCAGCAGCTCCGGGACAGGGGGCTACGAGCAGTACTTC. Protein product: CASSSGTGGYEQYF.

This chain's CDR3 is CASSFGQETQYF. CDR3 in DNA: TGTGCCAGTAGTTTTGGTCAAGAGACCCAGTACTTC. The rearrangement uses TRBV19 and TRBJ2-5; D is unclear. Germline V gene lookup returns CDR1 LNHDA and CDR2 SQIVND (reference sequence). Trimming cost V 5 bases and J 2 bases, with 6 bases left between them. The CDR3 has 12 residues.

The count of this clone is one. J is TRBJ2-7 and V is TRBV27; no clear D. The germline V gene has CDR1 MNHEY and CDR2 SMNVEV (reference sequence). The V and J ends lost 0 bases and 9 bases respectively, with 12 bases between them. This CDR3 contains 13 residues. The CDR3 DNA is TGTGCCAGCAGTTTATCGGGGTCAATCGGGCAGTACTTC. Translation: CASSLSGSIGQYF.

This CDR3 reads CASSSPCPSLYYEQYF. The DNA of the CDR3 is TGTGCCAGCAGCTCCCCATGCCCTAGCCTATACTACGAGCAGTACTTC. The chain links TRBV7-3 to TRBJ2-7; possibly TRBD2 for D (5 bases). This CDR3 region has 16 residues. Germline CDR1 reads SGHTA; CDR2 reads FQGTGA. Trimming removed 4 bases at V and 3 bases at J, with 19 bases between.

In DNA, the CDR3 is TGCGCCAGCAGCTCGCAGGGCAGAATTAGTGAAAAACTGTTTTTT. Residues: CASSSQGRISEKLFF. V gene TRBV5-1 combines with J gene TRBJ1-4; weak D call: TRBD1 (5 bases). The CDR3 has 15 amino acids. Germline V lookup: CDR1 SGHRS, CDR2 YFSETQ. The V end lost 3 bases, the J end lost 7 bases, and 16 bases lay between the germline ends. Looking up the rest from reference TRBV5-1 and TRBJ1-4 gives the full variable domain: KAGVTQTPRYLIKTRGQQVTLSCSPISGHRSVSWYQQTPGQGLQFLFEYFSETQRNKGNFPGRFSGRQFSNSRSEMNVSTLELGDSALYLCASSSQGRISEKLFFGSGTQLSVL.

This chain connects TRBV6-5 to TRBJ1-3; possible D gene TRBD1, 5 bases. Per the germline V gene, CDR1 is MNHEY and CDR2 is SVGAGI. The CDR3 has 14 amino acids. V lost 6 bases and J 0 bases, leaving 9 bases between the germline ends. As DNA, the CDR3 is TGTGCCAGCAGACCTACAGGCTCTGGAAACACCATATATTTT. Residues: CASRPTGSGNTIYF.